One and the same sample provided the 25 T cell receptor beta chains below, sequenced in a study of cytomegalovirus exposure and HLA in healthy donors. Both 60 Vbeta primers and 13 Jbeta primers went into the PCR. The assay was immunoSEQ multiplex PCR, and TCRdb's table has in-frame clones only and misses some. The top ten hold 13% to 15% of the sample, which has about 190,000 clones, 75% to 80% seen once. Sequenced: PBMCs. The source of these receptors is a woman in her 30s in good health and CMV-seropositive.

The sample holds a few counts of this clone. The chain has TRBV19 and TRBJ2-7; 8 bases align to TRBD1. J gave up 0 bases and V 5 bases, and 9 bases lay outside the gene matches. CDR1 and CDR2 (germline): LNHDA, SQIVND (reference sequence). This CDR3 contains 16 residues. The CDR3 bases are TGTGCCAGTAGTGCCGATCGGACAGGGAGCTCCTACGAGCAGTACTTC. Its translation: CASSADRTGSSYEQYF.

V usage is TRBV4-1 and J usage is TRBJ1-3; 10 positions agree with TRBD1. V gave up 0 bases and J gave up 3 bases; unmatched junction bases: 17. The germline V gene has CDR1 MGHRA and CDR2 YSYEKL. This CDR3 is built from 21 residues. The CDR3 here is CASSQDMDGTGAAGGGNTIYF. DNA of the CDR3: TGCGCCAGCAGCCAAGATATGGACGGGACAGGGGCTGCCGGGGGTGGAAACACCATATATTTT.

V and J are TRBV2 and TRBJ2-7; possible D gene TRBD2, 5 bases. V was clipped by 9 bases and J by 0 bases, with 12 bases between them. Germline CDR1 reads SNHLY; CDR2 reads FYNNEI. The CDR3 is 13 residues long. The CDR3 region has the DNA TGTGCCAGTGAAGCGGACCCCTCCTACGAGCAGTACTTC. This codes for CASEADPSYEQYF.

V usage is TRBV4-2 and J usage is TRBJ2-2; 10 bases agree with TRBD2. The CDR3 is 19 residues long. The V and J ends lost 0 bases and 6 bases, in that order; junction bases with no gene match: 13. Per germline, CDR1 LGHNA and CDR2 YNFKEQ. The CDR3 DNA is TGTGCCAGCAGCCAAGATCGGGGAATAGCGGGAGGCGAAGCCGGGGAGCTGTTTTTT. Its protein product is CASSQDRGIAGGEAGELFF.

The chain employs TRBV7-9 and TRBJ2-1; D might be TRBD1 (6 bases). CDR3 size: 19 residues. The V gene's germline CDR1 is SEHNR and CDR2 FQNEAQ (reference sequence). V lost 5 bases to trimming and J lost 1 base, with 24 bases between them. The DNA of the CDR3 is TGTGCCAGCAGCCAAAAAAGACGACAGGCTCTACTGTCCTACAATGAGCAGTTCTTC. Residues: CASSQKRRQALLSYNEQFF.

The chain recombines TRBV5-6 with TRBJ1-1; D uncertain. Germline values: CDR1 SGHDT, CDR2 YYEEEE. The ends were cut back, 2 bases at V and 5 bases at J, with 7 bases in the middle. The CDR3 contains 12 residues. CDR3 coding DNA: TGTGCCAGCAGCTTACTTCGGACTGAAGCTTTCTTT. Translating gives CASSLLRTEAFF.

The chain couples TRBV4-1 to TRBJ2-5, with TRBD2 as a possible D gene (6 bases). Germline CDR1 reads MGHRA; CDR2 reads YSYEKL. V lost 1 base, J lost 2 bases, and 14 bases lay in between. This CDR3 has 16 amino acids. CDR3 in DNA: TGCGCCAGCAGCCAAGGGGGCCAGGCGGGACAAGAGACCCAGTACTTC. It yields the protein CASSQGGQAGQETQYF.

The chain links TRBV6-1 to TRBJ2-6, with D possibly TRBD1 on 6 matching bases. Between the trimmed V and J ends, which lost 5 bases and 0 bases, there was a span of 8 bases. CDR3 size: 15 residues. Germline CDR1 and CDR2: MNHNS and SASEGT. CDR3 region: CASSNRASGANVLTF. The CDR3, as DNA: TGTGCCAGCAGTAACAGGGCCTCTGGGGCCAACGTCCTGACTTTC.

The chain has TRBV30 and TRBJ1-3; possibly TRBD1 for D (5 bases). Germline assignment: CDR1 GTSNPN and CDR2 SVGIG (reference sequence). V gave up 5 bases and J gave up 0 bases, with 11 bases separating them. The CDR3 is 14 amino acids. The CDR3 sequence is CAWQKGLSGNTIYF. The DNA of the CDR3 is TGTGCCTGGCAAAAGGGGCTCTCTGGAAACACCATATATTTT.

The chain joins TRBV5-1 to TRBJ2-3; TRBD2 agrees at 12 bases. The CDR3 has 15 amino acids. CDR1 is SGHRS and CDR2 is YFSETQ in the germline V gene. The junction had 8 bases not matched to a gene; V was cut back by 4 bases and J by 8 bases. The CDR3 sequence is CASSILAGGSGTQYF. The CDR3 bases are TGCGCCAGCAGCATACTAGCGGGGGGCTCGGGTACGCAGTATTTT.

The CDR3 loop is CACMTVMNTEAFF. CDR3 in DNA: TGTGCCTGTATGACAGTTATGAACACTGAAGCTTTCTTT. The chain has TRBV30 and TRBJ1-1; D is perhaps TRBD1 (5 bases). Germline V gene sequence: CDR1 GTSNPN, CDR2 SVGIG (reference sequence). V lost 6 bases and J 0 bases, leaving 11 bases between the germline ends. The CDR3 is made up of 13 amino acids.

V is TRBV7-9 and J is TRBJ1-2; a possible D gene is TRBD1 (6 bases). Germline CDR1 and CDR2: SEHNR and FQNEAQ (reference sequence). V lost 5 bases, J lost 1 base, and 14 bases lay in between. The CDR3 consists of 15 residues. The CDR3 is CASSPRGQLNYGYTF. DNA for the CDR3: TGTGCCAGCAGCCCGCGAGGACAGCTTAACTATGGCTACACCTTC.

The chain combines TRBV5-4 with TRBJ2-2, with D uncertain. The ends were cut back, 3 bases at V and 1 base at J, with 4 bases in the middle. The CDR3 covers 13 residues. Germline-derived CDR1 and CDR2 are SGHNT and YYREEE (reference sequence). The CDR3 nucleotides are TGTGCCAGCAGCTCCGGGAACACCGGGGAGCTGTTTTTT. This translates into CASSSGNTGELFF.

The V gene is TRBV7-9, the J gene TRBJ2-6; D possibly corresponds to TRBD2 (6 bases). V lost 1 base, J lost 0 bases, and 13 bases lay in between. Germline CDR1 reads SEHNR; CDR2 reads FQNEAQ (reference sequence). The CDR3 contains 18 residues. In DNA, the CDR3 is TGTGCCAGCAGCTTAGGCAAGCGGGTACTCTCTGGGGCCAACGTCCTGACTTTC. Its protein is CASSLGKRVLSGANVLTF.

The chain uses TRBV12-5 and TRBJ2-2; weak D call: TRBD1 (6 bases). Trimming shortened V by 6 bases and J by 0 bases, and 8 bases separated the two germline ends. The CDR3 has 14 residues. In germline, CDR1 is LGHNT, CDR2 FRNRAP. CDR3 in amino acids: CASGGQPNTGELFF. In DNA form, the CDR3 reads TGTGCTAGTGGAGGACAGCCGAACACCGGGGAGCTGTTTTTT.

This chain uses TRBV29-1 with TRBJ2-1; weak D call: TRBD1 (6 bases). Germline CDR1 and CDR2: SQVTM and ANQGSEA. V was pared by 4 bases and J by 2 bases, with 12 bases between. The CDR3 has 14 amino acids. The chain's CDR3 is CSVVGQGTYNEQFF. The CDR3 DNA sequence: TGCAGCGTTGTGGGGCAGGGGACCTACAATGAGCAGTTCTTC.

The rearrangement links TRBV5-1 to TRBJ1-2; TRBD1 agrees at 7 bases. Trimming at V came to 9 bases and at J to 6 bases, leaving 14 bases not matched to a gene. There are 14 residues in the CDR3. CDR1 and CDR2 (germline): SGHRS, YFSETQ. This CDR3 reads CATRNLTGSDGYTF. For the CDR3, the DNA is TGCGCCACCCGAAACCTGACAGGGTCGGATGGCTACACCTTC.

This clone was seen a single time. Other DNA sequences in the sample encode the same CDR3. The chain links TRBV11-2 to TRBJ2-7, with a possible D match to TRBD2 (6 bases). Deletions cut 0 bases from V and 3 bases from J, with 12 bases between. Germline values: CDR1 SGHAT, CDR2 FQNNGV. The CDR3 runs 15 residues. Here the CDR3 DNA reads TGTGCCAGCAGCTTAGAGGGCCGGGGAGGCTACGAGCAGTACTTC. It encodes CASSLEGRGGYEQYF.

This clone was detected a few times. The rearrangement uses TRBV19 and TRBJ2-3; D is unresolved. Trimming cost V 3 bases and J 6 bases, with 16 bases left between them. Germline-derived CDR1 and CDR2 are LNHDA and SQIVND (reference sequence). CDR3 size: 15 residues. CDR3 coding DNA: TGTGCCAGTAGTATTCGGCTAGGATTTAGGGATACGCAGTATTTT. Protein: CASSIRLGFRDTQYF.

This clone was observed once. The chain is built from TRBV19 and TRBJ2-1, with unresolved D. Germline assignment: CDR1 LNHDA and CDR2 SQIVND (reference sequence). There are 12 residues in the CDR3. V lost 2 bases, J lost 6 bases, and 5 bases lay in between. The chain's CDR3 is CASSISLNEQFF. CDR3 in DNA: TGTGCCAGTAGTATAAGCCTCAATGAGCAGTTCTTC.

The chain uses TRBV2 and TRBJ2-1; D remains unclear. V dropped 6 bases and J dropped 2 bases, with 8 bases sitting between them. Germline CDR1 and CDR2: SNHLY and FYNNEI. CDR3 length: 13 amino acids. In DNA, the CDR3 is TGTGCCAGCAGCCTCGAGGCCTACAATGAGCAGTTCTTC. It codes for CASSLEAYNEQFF.

The chain combines TRBV10-1 with TRBJ2-2, with TRBD1 matching over 12 bases. The V segment lost 6 bases and the J segment 8 bases; nucleotides outside the gene matches: 7. The CDR3 spans 15 residues. The germline CDR1 and CDR2 sequences are WNHNN and SYGVQD (reference sequence). The CDR3 is CASRTGTGGYGELFF. The CDR3 region has the DNA TGCGCCAGCAGAACCGGGACAGGGGGCTATGGGGAGCTGTTTTTT.

The rearrangement uses TRBV6-5 and TRBJ1-1, with 10 bases fitting TRBD1. The CDR3 is made up of 13 amino acids. V gave up 6 bases and J gave up 5 bases; unmatched junction bases: 3. Germline V gene lookup returns CDR1 MNHEY and CDR2 SVGAGI. CDR3 loop: CASSLGQGTEAFF. Here the CDR3 DNA reads TGTGCCAGCAGCCTGGGACAGGGGACTGAAGCTTTCTTT.

V usage is TRBV29-1 and J usage is TRBJ1-3; D possibly corresponds to TRBD1 (5 bases). The CDR3 extends over 13 amino acids. Germline loops: CDR1 SQVTM, CDR2 ANQGSEA. Trimming cost V 3 bases and J 4 bases, with 10 bases left between them. The CDR3 sequence is CSVEGQGGNTIYF. CDR3 DNA sequence: TGCAGCGTTGAGGGGCAGGGAGGAAACACCATATATTTT.

J is TRBJ2-7 and V is TRBV29-1, with a tentative D call TRBD1 (5 bases). The germline gives CDR1 SQVTM, CDR2 ANQGSEA. The CDR3 totals 11 residues. V lost 4 bases and J lost 7, with 11 bases in between. This CDR3 is CSVGDRQEQYF. The CDR3 DNA sequence: TGCAGCGTTGGGGATCGACAGGAGCAGTACTTC.